This TCR beta chain was sequenced during a study of T cell responses to AZD1222 COVID-19 vaccine. Study-wide background: The analysis combined second doses at about 4 or about 12 weeks. Overall study results and limits: Clonal diversity may have been underestimated in mostly white British donors.

Clones were sequenced by immunoSEQ multiplex PCR, and TCRdb holds only the in-frame ones, with some missing. In the table there are 150,000 to 170,000 clones, 88% of which are singletons. In the case of this clone: What it binds is unknown.

This CDR3 is 15 amino acids long. The germline gives CDR1 SGHAT, CDR2 FQNNGV. Trimming at V came to 5 bases and at J to 7 bases, leaving 8 bases not matched to a gene. This material consisted of peripheral blood, taken on day 0 of AZD1222 vaccination. The sequence was collected from an adult in good health. This rearrangement joins TRBV11-2 to TRBJ1-4; 9 bases agree with TRBD1. The CDR3 region is CASSQDRGAGEKLFF. CDR3 nucleotides: TGTGCCAGCAGCCAGGACAGGGGCGCGGGTGAAAAACTGTTTTTT.